This TCR beta chain was identified in a study of T cells in Graves' hyperthyroidism and ophthalmopathy. RNA transcripts were the template for amplifying TCR beta CDR3 regions. The HTBI primer set drove a first-round RT-PCR of the TCR CDR3. MiXCR, applied by TCRdb to the multiplex PCR reads, yields one record per CDR3 protein. The sample yields about 410,000 distinct CDR3 sequences, about 15% seen once. General observations from the study: Clonotypes that were expanded in thyroid above 0.001 mostly appeared in blood too. A model using 13 V-J features told ophthalmopathy apart from stable hyperthyroidism.

Germline loops: CDR1 SGHTS, CDR2 YDEGEE. The CDR3 extends over 16 amino acids. The diagnostic basis comprised clinical symptoms, serum thyroxine and TRAb, thyroid ultrasound and orbital computed tomography. Worth noting for this clonotype: Its target is unknown. Sequence at one end of the junction differs from germline and may be a read error.

Sequenced material: blood. J is TRBJ2-1 and V is TRBV5-8; no firm D call. This sequence was found in a man younger than 30 with Graves' ophthalmopathy. CDR3 bases: TGCGCCAGCAGCCAAGGAATTAAGGGCTCCTACAATGAGCAGTTCTTC. Encoded protein: CASSQGIKGSYNEQFF.